Presented here are 30 T cell receptor beta chains from one specimen sequenced in a study of cytomegalovirus exposure and HLA in healthy donors. 13 Jbeta primers and 60 Vbeta primers were used for the PCR. Measured with immunoSEQ multiplex PCR; TCRdb has only the in-frame clones, and not every one. The sample shows 140,000 to 150,000 clones, roughly 82% of them seen only once. Sequencing was carried out using PBMCs. The receptors stem from a male donor in good health and CMV-seronegative.

The gene calls are TRBV29-1 and TRBJ1-5; D might be TRBD1 (6 bases). Trimming pared 4 bases from V and 3 bases from J, leaving 13 bases between. Germline V gives CDR1 SQVTM, CDR2 ANQGSEA. This CDR3 is 14 amino acids long. CDR3 protein: CSVADSVFNQPQHF. In DNA form, the CDR3 reads TGCAGCGTTGCGGACAGCGTTTTCAATCAGCCCCAGCATTTT.

The chain uses TRBV5-1 and TRBJ2-6, with D unclear. V gave up 5 bases and J gave up 0 bases, with 9 bases separating them. This CDR3 region has 15 residues. Germline CDR1 is SGHRS and CDR2 is YFSETQ. The CDR3 region has the DNA TGCGCCAGCAGATCGGTGAACTCTGGGGCCAACGTCCTGACTTTC. Its translation is CASRSVNSGANVLTF. The full variable domain, in which reference TRBV5-1 and TRBJ2-6 provide the parts outside the CDR3, is KAGVTQTPRYLIKTRGQQVTLSCSPISGHRSVSWYQQTPGQGLQFLFEYFSETQRNKGNFPGRFSGRQFSNSRSEMNVSTLELGDSALYLCASRSVNSGANVLTFGAGSRLTVL.

In DNA, the CDR3 is TGTGCCAGCAGCCCGCCGAGCTCTGGGGCCAACGTCCTGACTTTC. Protein sequence: CASSPPSSGANVLTF. The rearrangement links TRBV7-3 to TRBJ2-6; D ambiguous. The length of the CDR3 is 15 residues. V was trimmed by 5 bases and J by 0 bases, leaving 8 bases between them. Germline V gene data show CDR1 as SGHTA and CDR2 as FQGTGA.

The CDR3 sequence is CASSPGLVAYNEQFF. CDR3 nucleotide sequence: TGCGCCAGCAGCCCGGGACTAGTAGCGTACAATGAGCAGTTCTTC. This sequence joins TRBV4-1 and TRBJ2-1, with 8 bases fitting TRBD2. Trimming removed 4 bases from V and 4 bases from J; junction bases left unmatched: 6. This CDR3 is 15 amino acids long. Germline CDR1 reads MGHRA; CDR2 reads YSYEKL.

The chain links TRBV5-4 to TRBJ2-7; 7 nucleotides match TRBD2. The CDR3 extends over 15 amino acids. Per germline, CDR1 SGHNT and CDR2 YYREEE (reference sequence). Trimming removed 2 bases from V and 2 bases from J; junction bases left unmatched: 7. This CDR3 is CASSFGGGSTYEQYF. CDR3 bases: TGTGCCAGCAGCTTTGGGGGGGGGTCGACCTACGAGCAGTACTTC.

The rearrangement uses TRBV19 and TRBJ1-1; D is unresolved. The CDR3 is made up of 12 amino acids. The V and J ends lost 3 bases and 4 bases respectively, with 6 bases between them. Germline-derived CDR1 and CDR2 are LNHDA and SQIVND (reference sequence). The CDR3 nucleotides read TGTGCCAGTAGTATCGTGGCCACTGAAGCTTTCTTT. Protein: CASSIVATEAFF. Variable domain in full (rest from reference TRBV19 and TRBJ1-1): DGGITQSPKYLFRKEGQNVTLSCEQNLNHDAMYWYRQDPGQGLRLIYYSQIVNDFQKGDIAEGYSVSREKKESFPLTVTSAQKNPTAFYLCASSIVATEAFFGQGTRLTVV.

The chain has TRBV5-1 and TRBJ2-7; 7 bases are a match to TRBD2. The germline gives CDR1 SGHRS, CDR2 YFSETQ. J lost 2 bases, V lost 0 bases, and 8 bases had no gene match. The CDR3 has 16 residues. CDR3 sequence reads: CASSLAGGSPPYEQYF. CDR3 in DNA: TGCGCCAGCAGCTTGGCCGGCGGGAGCCCCCCCTACGAGCAGTACTTC.

The chain uses TRBV7-9 and TRBJ2-7; D not certain. The germline gives CDR1 SEHNR, CDR2 FQNEAQ (reference sequence). V was pared by 1 base and J by 2 bases, with 6 bases between. The CDR3 contains 13 residues. The CDR3, as DNA: TGTGCCAGCAGCTTAGAATCTCCCTACGAGCAGTACTTC. Its protein is CASSLESPYEQYF.

The chain couples TRBV21-1 to TRBJ1-1; the table gives TRBD1 as D, unverified against the DNA. TRBV21-1 counts as a pseudogene. The CDR3 is 18 amino acids. The CDR3 reads CASSNFMTACSVNTEAFF. In DNA form, the CDR3 reads TGTGCCAGCAGCAATTTTATGACAGCCTGTTCAGTGAACACTGAAGCTTTCTTT.

The CDR3 loop is CASSLGVGQGTYEQYF. The CDR3 DNA reads TGTGCCAGCAGCTTAGGGGTAGGACAGGGAACCTACGAGCAGTACTTC. The V call is TRBV7-9, the J call TRBJ2-7, with 8 bases identical to TRBD1. Germline V gives CDR1 SEHNR, CDR2 FQNEAQ (reference sequence). CDR3 length equals 16 residues. Trimming cost V 1 base and J 2 bases; bases outside gene matches: 7. The whole variable domain, remainder taken from reference TRBV7-9 and TRBJ2-7, is DTGVSQNPRHKITKRGQNVTFRCDPISEHNRLYWYRQTLGQGPEFLTYFQNEAQLEKSRLLSDRFSAERPKGSFSTLEIQRTEQGDSAMYLCASSLGVGQGTYEQYFGPGTRLTVT.

The CDR3 loop reads CASDYVYSNQPQHF. CDR3 nucleotide sequence: TGTGCCAGCGACTATGTATATAGCAATCAGCCCCAGCATTTT. V usage is TRBV6-5 and J usage is TRBJ1-5; D gene ambiguous. With 8 bases removed from V and 0 bases from J, the gap between germline ends came to 11 bases. CDR3 size: 14 residues. The germline V gene encodes CDR1 MNHEY and CDR2 SVGAGI.

The rearrangement links TRBV7-3 to TRBJ2-3; 9 bases fit TRBD2. Germline V CDR1 and CDR2: SGHTA, FQGTGA. The junction had 6 bases not matched to a gene; V was cut back by 1 base and J by 4 bases. This CDR3 spans 16 amino acids. CDR3 bases: TGTGCCAGCAGCTTAATCGGGCGGGGGGGGTCAGATACGCAGTATTTT. As protein: CASSLIGRGGSDTQYF.

V gene TRBV10-3 combines with J gene TRBJ1-1, with TRBD1 matching over 10 bases. There are 16 residues in the CDR3. The ends lost 4 bases at V and 5 bases at J; junction bases unmatched: 10. Per the germline V gene, CDR1 is ENHRY and CDR2 is SYGVKD. The CDR3 spells CAISGAGTGVGTEAFF. The CDR3 region has the DNA TGTGCCATCAGTGGGGCCGGGACAGGGGTCGGTACTGAAGCTTTCTTT.

The chain uses TRBV7-6 and TRBJ2-1; D remains unclear. Germline V gene data show CDR1 as SGHVS and CDR2 as FNYEAQ. V lost 5 bases to trimming and J lost 5 bases, with 10 bases between them. The CDR3 sequence is 13 residues long. As DNA, the CDR3 is TGTGCCAGCAGCCGGGTGGATCACAATGAGCAGTTCTTC. Amino acids: CASSRVDHNEQFF.

V and J are TRBV18 and TRBJ2-1; tentative D call: TRBD1 (6 bases). The CDR3 has 16 amino acids. Between the trimmed V and J ends, which lost 2 bases and 7 bases, there was a span of 18 bases. From germline, CDR1 is KGHSH and CDR2 LQKENI. The CDR3 reads CASSPKSGQGANEQFF. The DNA for the CDR3 is TGTGCCAGCTCACCAAAATCGGGACAAGGGGCGAATGAGCAGTTCTTC. Drawing the rest from reference TRBV18 and TRBJ2-1, the complete variable domain is NAGVMQNPRHLVRRRGQEARLRCSPMKGHSHVYWYRQLPEEGLKFMVYLQKENIIDESGMPKERFSAEFPKEGPSILRIQQVVRGDSAAYFCASSPKSGQGANEQFFGPGTRLTVL.

The CDR3 protein is CASSVEDNEQYF. The CDR3 nucleotides read TGTGCCAGCAGCGTAGAAGACAACGAGCAGTACTTC. The chain joins TRBV9 to TRBJ2-7, with unresolved D. CDR1 is SGDLS and CDR2 is YYNGEE in the germline V gene. Trimming removed 0 bases from V and 5 bases from J, with 6 bases in between. This CDR3 is 12 amino acids long.

The chain has TRBV5-1 and TRBJ2-2; 9 bases are shared with TRBD1. The CDR3 is made up of 15 amino acids. Germline trimming cut 5 bases from V and 5 bases from J; bases unmatched to any gene: 7. CDR1 is SGHRS and CDR2 is YFSETQ in the germline V gene. This chain's CDR3 is CASRKDRGGTGELFF. The CDR3 coding sequence is TGCGCCAGCAGAAAGGACAGGGGCGGGACCGGGGAGCTGTTTTTT.

The rearrangement uses TRBV10-3 and TRBJ1-4; TRBD1 is a possible D gene (6 bases). The V end lost 5 bases, the J end lost 2 bases, and 21 bases lay between the germline ends. Germline lookup yields CDR1 ENHRY and CDR2 SYGVKD. The CDR3 consists of 18 residues. For the CDR3, the DNA is TGTGCCATCAGTAAGAACAGGGATTCTGTCGGGACTAATGAAAAACTGTTTTTT. Its translation: CAISKNRDSVGTNEKLFF.

The rearrangement uses TRBV7-2 and TRBJ1-1; 10 bases map to TRBD1. J lost 13 bases, V lost 6 bases, and 14 bases had no gene match. Germline-derived CDR1 and CDR2 are SGHTA and FQGNSA. There are 14 residues in the CDR3. The CDR3 loop is CASSLNGRGDRGFF. In nucleotides, the CDR3 is TGTGCCAGCAGTTTAAACGGGAGGGGGGACAGGGGTTTCTTT.

The V and J genes are TRBV19 and TRBJ2-5; 10 bases agree with TRBD1. J was trimmed by 3 bases and V by 6 bases; bases with no gene match: 10. Germline CDR1 reads LNHDA; CDR2 reads SQIVND (reference sequence). The CDR3 totals 16 residues. CDR3 in DNA: TGTGCCAGTAGCAGGGGGGAGGGGACAGGGGAAGAGACCCAGTACTTC. Its protein product is CASSRGEGTGEETQYF.

This clone was seen once. This chain connects TRBV19 to TRBJ2-7, with 7 bases lining up with TRBD2. After removal of 9 bases from V and 2 bases from J, the junction contained 10 bases not matched to a gene. The germline V gene encodes CDR1 LNHDA and CDR2 SQIVND (reference sequence). This CDR3 is 14 amino acids long. The chain's CDR3 is CASRPREETYEQYF. The CDR3 DNA follows: TGTGCCAGCCGCCCCCGGGAGGAAACCTACGAGCAGTACTTC.

The V and J genes are TRBV5-8 and TRBJ2-7; D is possibly TRBD1 (5 bases). The CDR3 contains 12 residues. CDR1 and CDR2 from the germline V gene are SGHTS and YDEGEE. V was cut by 2 bases and J by 7 bases, with 10 bases left in between. CDR3 in DNA: TGTGCCAGCAGCTTAGGGGCCCAGGAGCAGTACTTC. Translation: CASSLGAQEQYF.

The V call is TRBV7-9, the J call TRBJ2-3; 7 bases agree with TRBD1. The CDR3 is 16 residues long. J lost 3 bases, V lost 1 base, and 7 bases had no gene match. Germline-derived CDR1 and CDR2 are SEHNR and FQNEAQ (reference sequence). The CDR3 nucleotides are TGTGCCAGCAGCTTAGGGTCGGGACAGACGACAGATACGCAGTATTTT. This encodes CASSLGSGQTTDTQYF. The entire variable domain, with the rest obtained from reference TRBV7-9 and TRBJ2-3, is as follows: DTGVSQNPRHKITKRGQNVTFRCDPISEHNRLYWYRQTLGQGPEFLTYFQNEAQLEKSRLLSDRFSAERPKGSFSTLEIQRTEQGDSAMYLCASSLGSGQTTDTQYFGPGTRLTVL.

The chain links TRBV28 to TRBJ2-7; TRBD1 agrees at 9 bases. The CDR3 runs 19 residues. Germline V CDR1 and CDR2: MDHEN, SYDVKM. V was pared by 2 bases and J by 5 bases, with 19 bases of the junction left unmatched. The CDR3 sequence is CASSLRLGQGRGRKNEQYF. CDR3 nucleotide sequence: TGTGCCAGCAGTTTAAGGCTCGGACAGGGGCGGGGTCGGAAGAACGAGCAGTACTTC. Full variable domain (rest looked up from reference TRBV28 and TRBJ2-7): DVKVTQSSRYLVKRTGEKVFLECVQDMDHENMFWYRQDPGLGLRLIYFSYDVKMKEKGDIPEGYSVSREKKERFSLILESASTNQTSMYLCASSLRLGQGRGRKNEQYFGPGTRLTVT.

This chain uses TRBV28 with TRBJ1-1, with D unresolved. The CDR3 is made up of 12 amino acids. The ends were cut back, 3 bases at V and 1 base at J, with 3 bases in the middle. The germline V gene encodes CDR1 MDHEN and CDR2 SYDVKM. The CDR3: CASSFSNTEAFF. As DNA, the CDR3 is TGTGCCAGCAGTTTCTCGAACACTGAAGCTTTCTTT.

V and J are TRBV7-8 and TRBJ2-7; a possible D gene is TRBD1 (6 bases). CDR1 is SGHVS, CDR2 FQNEAQ, per germline. The CDR3 is 14 amino acids. Trimming shortened V by 5 bases and J by 0 bases, and 11 bases separated the two germline ends. This chain's CDR3 is CASSLTGNSYEQYF. The CDR3 coding sequence is TGTGCCAGCAGCCTTACAGGGAACTCCTACGAGCAGTACTTC.

This chain links TRBV10-3 with TRBJ1-2; a weak D match, TRBD1 (6 bases). V was shortened by 6 bases and J by 8 bases, with 10 bases between the two germline ends. The CDR3 spans 11 residues. Germline lookup yields CDR1 ENHRY and CDR2 SYGVKD. This CDR3 reads CAIRAGEGYTF. Written as DNA, the CDR3 is TGTGCCATCAGGGCAGGGGAAGGCTACACCTTC.

The chain has TRBV7-8 and TRBJ1-1; 12 bases map to TRBD1. With V trimmed by 5 bases and J by 10 bases, 14 bases remained unmatched. Germline V gene lookup returns CDR1 SGHVS and CDR2 FQNEAQ. The CDR3 is made up of 16 amino acids. The CDR3 protein is CASSLWDRGQGGGAFF. As DNA, the CDR3 is TGTGCCAGCAGCCTCTGGGACAGGGGGCAGGGTGGTGGAGCTTTCTTT.

This chain connects TRBV18 to TRBJ2-7; tentative D call: TRBD1 (6 bases). Germline V gene data show CDR1 as KGHSH and CDR2 as LQKENI. CDR3 size: 12 residues. Deletions cut 5 bases from V and 6 bases from J, with 11 bases between. The CDR3 region has the DNA TGTGCCAGCTCAAGAACAGGGCCCGAGCAGTACTTC. Amino acids: CASSRTGPEQYF.

This sequence joins TRBV28 and TRBJ2-7; 7 positions match TRBD1. The CDR3 covers 13 residues. Germline V gene lookup returns CDR1 MDHEN and CDR2 SYDVKM. The trim removed 5 bases at V and 4 bases at J, leaving 5 bases unmatched. The CDR3 reads CASSIGQVYEQYF. The CDR3 DNA is TGTGCCAGCAGTATCGGACAGGTTTACGAGCAGTACTTC.